Below are 18 T cell receptor beta chains sequenced from a single sample in a study of CD8 T cells in Susac syndrome. About 0.5 to 1 ug RNA was reverse transcribed with random hexamers. TCRdb reprocessed the immunoSEQ multiplex PCR reads with MiXCR, giving one entry per CDR3 protein. The repertoire holds 120,000 to 150,000 distinct CDR3 sequences, more than 90% seen once, with roughly 0.08% in the top ten. Material for sequencing was CD4+ T cells from PBMCs. The source of these receptors is a human donor with Susac syndrome.

This clonotype was seen a few times. V usage is TRBV6-5 and J usage is TRBJ2-7, with a possible D match to TRBD1 (7 bases). The CDR3 totals 15 residues. Trimming removed 8 bases from V and 0 bases from J, with 17 bases in between. CDR1 is MNHEY, CDR2 SVGAGI, per germline. The CDR3 region has the DNA TGTGCCAGCTCGCCGGGGGCAGGGGGCTCCTACGAGCAGTACTTC. This gives the protein CASSPGAGGSYEQYF.

This rearrangement joins TRBV10-2 to TRBJ2-3, with D unresolved. CDR3 length: 12 residues. Germline-derived CDR1 and CDR2 are WSHSY and SAAADI. V gave up 7 bases and J gave up 6 bases, with 11 bases separating them. CDR3 sequence (DNA): TGCGCCAGCACTACCTCCGGGGATACGCAGTATTTT. Amino acids: CASTTSGDTQYF.

This clonotype was found once. V usage is TRBV11-2 and J usage is TRBJ2-7, with a weak D call TRBD1 (6 bases). CDR1 is SGHAT, CDR2 FQNNGV, per germline. V lost 4 bases to trimming and J lost 2 bases, with 15 bases between them. The CDR3 extends over 15 amino acids. Here the CDR3 reads CASSSHRDNPYEQYF. DNA of the CDR3: TGTGCCAGCAGCTCCCACCGGGACAATCCCTACGAGCAGTACTTC.

This clonotype has only one observation. The J gene is TRBJ2-2, the V gene TRBV5-1; 12 nucleotides agree with TRBD2. Trimming cost V 3 bases and J 5 bases; bases outside gene matches: 5. Germline CDR1 reads SGHRS; CDR2 reads YFSETQ. The CDR3 has 16 amino acids. Here the CDR3 reads CASSSALAGGTGELFF. CDR3 DNA sequence: TGCGCCAGCAGCTCCGCACTAGCGGGAGGAACCGGGGAGCTGTTTTTT.

V is TRBV6-6 and J is TRBJ2-1, with D perhaps matching TRBD2 (5 bases). The CDR3 is made up of 11 amino acids. Between the trimmed V and J ends, which lost 2 bases and 15 bases, there was a span of 11 bases. Germline V CDR1 and CDR2: MNHNY, SVGAGI (reference sequence). The DNA for the CDR3 is TGTGCCAGCAGTTACCAGACTACGCCGTTCTTC. This translates into CASSYQTTPFF.

This chain connects TRBV29-1 to TRBJ2-4; TRBD1 matches at 12 bases. After removal of 6 bases from V and 7 bases from J, the junction contained 7 bases not matched to a gene. The CDR3 extends over 14 amino acids. Germline V gene data show CDR1 as SQVTM and CDR2 as ANQGSEA. The DNA for the CDR3 is TGCAGCGTCTCGAAGGGGACAGGGGGCAACATTCAGTACTTC. It specifies CSVSKGTGGNIQYF.

The chain employs TRBV7-2 and TRBJ1-5; 7 bases are shared with TRBD1. The CDR3 loop spans 13 amino acids. Trimming took 5 bases from V and 6 from J; bases not matched to a gene: 4. Per the germline V gene, CDR1 is SGHTA and CDR2 is FQGNSA. The chain's CDR3 is CASSPDRAQPQHF. Here the CDR3 DNA reads TGTGCCAGCAGCCCCGACAGGGCTCAGCCCCAGCATTTT.

The V gene is TRBV7-9, the J gene TRBJ1-1, with D possibly TRBD1 on 5 matching bases. The CDR3 sequence is 13 residues long. The germline V gene encodes CDR1 SEHNR and CDR2 FQNEAQ (reference sequence). V was clipped by 5 bases and J by 11 bases, with 18 bases between them. The CDR3: CASSRRGETGAFF. CDR3 DNA: TGTGCCAGCAGCAGGAGGGGCGAAACTGGGGCTTTCTTT.

This chain links TRBV28 with TRBJ1-5, with D hard to call. The CDR3 has 12 amino acids. Deletions cut 5 bases from V and 4 bases from J, with 6 bases between. Per the germline V gene, CDR1 is MDHEN and CDR2 is SYDVKM. CDR3 sequence: CASSNLNQPQHF. The CDR3 DNA reads TGTGCCAGCAGTAACCTTAATCAGCCCCAGCATTTT.

This clonotype came up once. The gene calls are TRBV29-1 and TRBJ2-3; no clear D. The CDR3 sequence is 13 residues long. V shed 5 bases and J shed 3 bases, with 12 bases lying between them. From germline, CDR1 is SQVTM and CDR2 ANQGSEA. The CDR3 coding sequence is TGCAGCGTTTCTTACCGAGAGACAGATACGCAGTATTTT. Translating gives CSVSYRETDTQYF.

This clonotype showed up just once. This chain uses TRBV20-1 with TRBJ2-4; 8 bases match TRBD1. V dropped 6 bases and J dropped 3; count of bases not matched to a gene: 7. The CDR3 is 14 residues long. The V gene's germline CDR1 is DFQATT and CDR2 SNEGSKA (reference sequence). The CDR3 sequence: CSAGTGGGKNIQYF. The CDR3 bases are TGCAGTGCAGGAACAGGGGGAGGCAAAAACATTCAGTACTTC.

J is TRBJ1-1 and V is TRBV11-3; 8 bases match TRBD1. Germline CDR1 and CDR2: SGHNT and YENEEA. Germline trimming cut 5 bases from V and 9 bases from J; bases unmatched to any gene: 5. CDR3 length equals 12 residues. The CDR3, as DNA: TGTGCCAGCAGCATCGGACAGGGACAAGCTTTCTTT. Its protein product is CASSIGQGQAFF.

This sequence joins TRBV29-1 and TRBJ1-1; weak D call: TRBD1 (6 bases). Per germline, CDR1 SQVTM and CDR2 ANQGSEA. The CDR3 spans 11 residues. Trimming left V 2 bases short and J 6 bases short, with 7 bases between. CDR3 sequence: CSVETGPEAFF. The CDR3 bases are TGCAGCGTTGAAACAGGGCCTGAAGCTTTCTTT.

This chain links TRBV7-9 with TRBJ2-7; D perhaps matches TRBD2 (5 bases). V shed 5 bases and J shed 7 bases, with 12 bases lying between them. Germline CDR1 reads SEHNR; CDR2 reads FQNEAQ (reference sequence). The CDR3 is 12 residues long. The CDR3 nucleotides are TGTGCCAGCAGCCCCCTTCCGGGGGAGCAGTACTTC. Residues: CASSPLPGEQYF.

This clonotype showed up just once. The rearrangement joins TRBV28 to TRBJ2-5; possibly TRBD1 for D (6 bases). This CDR3 is built from 14 residues. Germline V gives CDR1 MDHEN, CDR2 SYDVKM. The ends were cut back, 6 bases at V and 5 bases at J, with 16 bases in the middle. The CDR3 protein is CASSPNQGQETQYF. The CDR3 nucleotides read TGTGCCAGCAGCCCTAACCAGGGGCAGGAGACCCAGTACTTC.

The chain couples TRBV24-1 to TRBJ2-1, with no clear D. V lost 4 bases and J lost 8, with 5 bases in between. Germline V gene sequence: CDR1 KGHDR, CDR2 SFDVKD. The CDR3 spans 11 residues. The CDR3 region has the DNA TGTGCCACCAGTGACAAGGATGAGCAGTTCTTC. It translates to CATSDKDEQFF.

The chain carries TRBV13 and TRBJ1-6; 8 nucleotides match TRBD1. This CDR3 spans 15 amino acids. Unmatched junction bases numbered 3, after V lost 5 bases and J lost 3 bases. Germline V CDR1 and CDR2: PRHDT, FYEKMQ (reference sequence). The CDR3 region has the DNA TGTGCCAGCAGCAGGGACAGGAACTATAATTCACCCCTCCACTTT. This encodes CASSRDRNYNSPLHF.

This clonotype appeared a single time. The CDR3 sequence is CSARGGATNEKLFF. DNA for the CDR3: TGCAGTGCTAGGGGGGGTGCAACTAATGAAAAACTGTTTTTT. V is TRBV20-1 and J is TRBJ1-4; a possible D gene is TRBD1 (5 bases). The CDR3 is 14 amino acids. The germline V gene has CDR1 DFQATT and CDR2 SNEGSKA (reference sequence). Between the trimmed V and J ends, which lost 3 bases and 0 bases, there was a span of 8 bases.